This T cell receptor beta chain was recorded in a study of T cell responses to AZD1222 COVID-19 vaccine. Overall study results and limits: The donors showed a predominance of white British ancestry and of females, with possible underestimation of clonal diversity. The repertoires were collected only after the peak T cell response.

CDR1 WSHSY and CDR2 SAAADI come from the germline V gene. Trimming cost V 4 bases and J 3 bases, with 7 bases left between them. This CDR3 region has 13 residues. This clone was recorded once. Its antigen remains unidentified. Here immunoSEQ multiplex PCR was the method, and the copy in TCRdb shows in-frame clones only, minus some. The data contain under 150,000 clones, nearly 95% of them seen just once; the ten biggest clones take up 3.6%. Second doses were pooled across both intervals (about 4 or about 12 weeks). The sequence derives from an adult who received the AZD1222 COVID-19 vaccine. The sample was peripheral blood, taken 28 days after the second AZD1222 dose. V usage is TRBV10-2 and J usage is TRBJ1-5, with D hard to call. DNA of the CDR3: TGCGCCAGCAGTGGGGGATACAATCAGCCCCAGCATTTT. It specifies CASSGGYNQPQHF.